This TCR beta chain emerged from a study of CD4 and CD8 cells across lung adenocarcinoma regions. TCRdb independently ran MiXCR on the PCR reads; one entry per CDR3 protein. The sample carries 8,200 or so distinct CDR3 sequences, about 56% recorded once. On this clonotype itself: A junction end diverges from the germline sequence, so it may reflect a read error.

Donors had localized lung adenocarcinoma, a non-small cell lung cancer. Germline CDR1 and CDR2: SGHAT and FQNNGV. The CDR3 loop spans 15 amino acids. The rearrangement links TRBV11-2 to TRBJ2-3; 8 nucleotides align to TRBD2. The sequenced material came from CD8+ T cells from the center of a lung tumor. The sequence was obtained from a female donor with lung adenocarcinoma. The CD4 and CD8 labels of this study may be unreliable. The CDR3 bases are TGTGCCGCGGGCTTCGGGGGGGGGCCCCTAGATACGCAGTATTTC. It specifies CAAGFGGGPLDTQYF. The variable domain in full, with the rest retrieved from reference TRBV11-2 and TRBJ2-3, is EAGVAQSPRYKIIEKRQSVAFWCNPISGHATLYWYQQILGQGPKLLIQFQNNGVVDDSQLPKDRFSAERLKGVDSTLKIQPAKLEDSAVYLCAAGFGGGPLDTQYFGPGTRLTVL.